This is a list of T cell receptor beta chains from one sample in a study of shared clonotypes between healthy human individuals. The assay was immunoSEQ multiplex PCR, and TCRdb's table has in-frame clones only and misses some. The profile covers 450,000 to 500,000 clones, with 81% appearing a single time and 9.5% to 15% taken by the ten largest. The sequenced sample consisted of PBMCs. The receptors here all came from a woman in her thirties or forties in good health. Some clones in this sample may be carry-over from other donors' samples. Each CDR3 is given with its conserved first and last residue.

v_call,j_call,cdr3_aa
TRBV29-1,TRBJ2-1,CSVTRGGSNEQFF
TRBV2,TRBJ2-2,CASSRLAAQHTGELFF
TRBV28,TRBJ1-2,CAITGTGGRYGYTF
TRBV28,TRBJ2-7,CASAAGNPYEQYF
TRBV27,TRBJ2-7,CASSLSGPKYEQYF
TRBV28,TRBJ2-7,CASSPAGTVSSYEQYF
TRBV4-2,TRBJ2-1,CASSHGTSGSNEQFF
TRBV11-2,TRBJ2-7,CASTFLRGRTSYEQYF
TRBV19,TRBJ2-7,CASSIGLSYEQYF
TRBV27,TRBJ2-7,CASSSYRDRAHEQYF
TRBV5-8,TRBJ2-7,CASSPPRDNPYEQYF
TRBV5-4,TRBJ2-5,CASSSGDRDQETQYF
TRBV6-6,TRBJ2-7,CASSQKGNEQYF